The 31 T cell receptor beta chains given below trace back to one sample, sequenced in a study of graft-versus-host responses after intestinal transplantation. Antigen specificity for these receptors is unknown. Profiled with immunoSEQ multiplex PCR; TCRdb holds only in-frame clones, not every one. The table records 85,000 to 90,000 clones, over 80% of them present only once. The sample was unstimulated CD8+ T cells sorted from spleen or lymph node cells, taken before intestinal transplant. Source of these receptors: a human donor who received an intestinal transplant.

The genes are TRBV13 and TRBJ2-3; 14 bases agree with TRBD2. This CDR3 spans 17 amino acids. Trimming cost V 0 bases and J 5 bases; bases outside gene matches: 4. Per the germline V gene, CDR1 is PRHDT and CDR2 is FYEKMQ (reference sequence). The CDR3 loop reads CASSLGGTSGRGDTQYF. CDR3 nucleotides: TGTGCCAGCAGCTTAGGGGGGACTAGCGGGAGAGGAGATACGCAGTATTTT.

The chain uses TRBV29-1 and TRBJ2-3; 7 nucleotides align to TRBD2. Trimming at V came to 5 bases and at J to 0 bases, leaving 5 bases not matched to a gene. The CDR3 length is 14 residues. The V gene's germline CDR1 is SQVTM and CDR2 ANQGSEA. The CDR3 reads CSVYLAESTDTQYF. The CDR3 DNA sequence: TGCAGCGTTTATCTAGCGGAGAGCACAGATACGCAGTATTTT.

V gene TRBV2 combines with J gene TRBJ2-7; 8 positions match TRBD1. The CDR3 covers 17 residues. CDR1 and CDR2 from the germline V gene are SNHLY and FYNNEI. V lost 1 base to trimming and J lost 0 bases; unmatched junction nucleotides: 8. CDR3 region: CASSEGTGSLHSYEQYF. CDR3 DNA: TGTGCCAGCAGTGAAGGGACAGGGTCTCTCCACTCCTACGAGCAGTACTTC.

The rearrangement links TRBV7-8 to TRBJ2-2, with D possibly matching TRBD2 (5 bases). This CDR3 is built from 13 residues. The V gene's germline CDR1 is SGHVS and CDR2 FQNEAQ. Trimming took off 10 bases at V and 3 bases at J, with 12 bases between the two ends. The CDR3 bases are TGTGCCACAAGTGAGAGGGACACCGGGGAGCTGTTTTTT. This gives the protein CATSERDTGELFF.

The V gene is TRBV4-1, the J gene TRBJ2-3; tentatively, D is TRBD2 (5 bases). The CDR3 has 17 residues. Germline V gene data show CDR1 as MGHRA and CDR2 as YSYEKL. Trimming took 4 bases from V and 3 from J, leaving 20 bases between them. CDR3 nucleotide sequence: TGCGCCAGCAGCCCCCCCCCACTAGGGCGGCAAACAGATACGCAGTATTTT. It specifies CASSPPPLGRQTDTQYF.

This clone is a singleton in its sample. The chain combines TRBV19 with TRBJ2-5, with 10 bases identical to TRBD2. Germline trimming cut 5 bases from V and 0 bases from J; bases unmatched to any gene: 3. The CDR3 contains 15 residues. Germline CDR1 and CDR2: LNHDA and SQIVND (reference sequence). The CDR3 here is CASSWGTSDQETQYF. Here the CDR3 DNA reads TGTGCCAGTAGTTGGGGGACTAGCGACCAAGAGACCCAGTACTTC.

The J gene is TRBJ1-5, the V gene TRBV27; no definite D call. V lost 2 bases to trimming and J lost 1 base, with 6 bases between them. This CDR3 is 14 amino acids long. Germline V CDR1 and CDR2: MNHEY, SMNVEV (reference sequence). The CDR3 DNA is TGTGCCAGCAGTTTAAGGTTGAGCAATCAGCCCCAGCATTTT. Residues: CASSLRLSNQPQHF.

The rearrangement links TRBV18 to TRBJ2-6; tentatively, D is TRBD1 (5 bases). Germline values: CDR1 KGHSH, CDR2 LQKENI. V lost 2 bases, J lost 0 bases, and 14 bases lay in between. This CDR3 has 18 residues. The CDR3 here is CASSPGQGVSSGANVLTF. The CDR3 DNA reads as TGTGCCAGCTCACCAGGGCAGGGTGTATCCTCTGGGGCCAACGTCCTGACTTTC. The full variable domain, in which reference TRBV18 and TRBJ2-6 provide the parts outside the CDR3, is NAGVMQNPRHLVRRRGQEARLRCSPMKGHSHVYWYRQLPEEGLKFMVYLQKENIIDESGMPKERFSAEFPKEGPSILRIQQVVRGDSAAYFCASSPGQGVSSGANVLTFGAGSRLTVL.

V and J are TRBV6-6 and TRBJ1-2; TRBD1 is a possible D gene (5 bases). Trimming pared 10 bases from V and 6 bases from J, leaving 12 bases between. This CDR3 is built from 11 residues. CDR1 is MNHNY, CDR2 SVGAGI, per germline (reference sequence). CDR3: CAIQDSDGYTF. CDR3 bases: TGTGCCATCCAAGACAGTGATGGCTACACCTTC.

The chain links TRBV2 to TRBJ2-7; 14 nucleotides match TRBD2. With 3 bases clipped from V and 3 bases from J, the junction kept 22 bases outside the gene matches. CDR3 length: 22 amino acids. From germline, CDR1 is SNHLY and CDR2 FYNNEI. The CDR3 DNA reads as TGTGCCAGCAGTGAGGGGTTCTTAGGTGGCGGGACTAGCGGGAGAGTAGGCTACGAGCAGTACTTC. This codes for CASSEGFLGGGTSGRVGYEQYF.

This chain links TRBV10-2 with TRBJ1-2; maybe TRBD1 (5 bases). The V gene lost 3 bases and the J gene lost 4 bases, with 15 bases spanning the gap. Germline assignment: CDR1 WSHSY and CDR2 SAAADI. The CDR3 has 15 residues. The CDR3 DNA sequence: TGCGCCAGCAGTGACCCCCCGGGACCGAGCTATGGCTACACCTTC. Translating it yields CASSDPPGPSYGYTF.

This chain connects TRBV5-4 to TRBJ1-1; D uncertain. V was clipped by 5 bases and J by 5 bases, with 16 bases between them. CDR1 and CDR2 from the germline V gene are SGHNT and YYREEE (reference sequence). The CDR3 is 14 amino acids. CDR3 in DNA: TGTGCCAGCAGATCATCTCGGATTGGAACTGAAGCTTTCTTT. It yields the protein CASRSSRIGTEAFF.

This sequence joins TRBV14 and TRBJ2-2; D gene unclear. This CDR3 is 17 amino acids long. V gave up 1 base and J gave up 0 bases, with 12 bases separating them. In germline, CDR1 is SGHDN, CDR2 FVKESK. The CDR3 spells CASSQGFDGPNTGELFF. The CDR3 DNA is TGTGCCAGCAGCCAAGGATTCGATGGCCCGAACACCGGGGAGCTGTTTTTT.

V usage is TRBV5-4 and J usage is TRBJ1-1; D uncertain. V was trimmed by 4 bases and J by 4 bases, leaving 8 bases between them. The CDR3 spans 12 residues. The germline gives CDR1 SGHNT, CDR2 YYREEE (reference sequence). The CDR3 sequence: CASSLKGTEAFF. CDR3 DNA sequence: TGTGCCAGCAGCCTGAAGGGCACTGAAGCTTTCTTT.

J is TRBJ2-3 and V is TRBV6-5; 7 bases line up with TRBD2. The germline V gene encodes CDR1 MNHEY and CDR2 SVGAGI. V was clipped by 4 bases and J by 0 bases; unmatched bases: 7. The length of the CDR3 is 16 residues. CDR3: CASSSPGGFSTDTQYF. The CDR3 region has the DNA TGTGCCAGCAGTTCCCCGGGAGGCTTTAGCACAGATACGCAGTATTTT.

The genes are TRBV6-5 and TRBJ2-3; 13 positions agree with TRBD2. CDR3 size: 15 residues. The trim removed 7 bases at V and 4 bases at J, leaving 5 bases unmatched. Germline V CDR1 and CDR2: MNHEY, SVGAGI. The CDR3 nucleotides are TGTGCCAGCACCAGGACTAGCGGGGGTCCAGATACGCAGTATTTT. It is translated as CASTRTSGGPDTQYF.

This chain links TRBV7-9 with TRBJ1-5; no reliable D call. This CDR3 comprises 15 residues. Germline CDR1 reads SEHNR; CDR2 reads FQNEAQ (reference sequence). Trimming stripped 4 bases from V and 5 bases from J, with 15 bases between. The CDR3 nucleotides are TGTGCCAGCAGCTCCTCCGCGGAAAGGGATCAGCCCCAGCATTTT. Translated, it gives CASSSSAERDQPQHF.

This chain connects TRBV28 to TRBJ2-3, with TRBD2 identical over 11 bases. CDR3 length: 16 residues. V gave up 4 bases and J gave up 5 bases; unmatched junction bases: 8. CDR1 and CDR2 from the germline V gene are MDHEN and SYDVKM. CDR3 nucleotides: TGTGCCAGCAGTTCTACTAGCGGGAGACTGATAGATACGCAGTATTTT. This sequence encodes CASSSTSGRLIDTQYF.

The chain is built from TRBV19 and TRBJ1-2; 8 bases map to TRBD1. The ends lost 5 bases at V and 10 bases at J; junction bases unmatched: 9. The CDR3 spans 13 residues. Looked up from germline, CDR1 is LNHDA and CDR2 is SQIVND (reference sequence). The CDR3, as DNA: TGTGCCAGTAGTCCCGGGACAGGTCTTGACTACACCTTC. Its protein is CASSPGTGLDYTF.

The chain links TRBV11-3 to TRBJ2-1, with no clear D. Germline V gene sequence: CDR1 SGHNT, CDR2 YENEEA. The CDR3 loop spans 13 amino acids. The V end lost 5 bases, the J end lost 8 bases, and 13 bases lay between the germline ends. This CDR3 is CASSNTETDEQFF. The CDR3 DNA sequence: TGTGCCAGCAGCAATACTGAAACCGATGAGCAGTTCTTC.

The chain recombines TRBV19 with TRBJ1-2; D not certain. Trimming took 3 bases from V and 4 from J, leaving 9 bases between them. Germline loops: CDR1 LNHDA, CDR2 SQIVND (reference sequence). The CDR3 runs to 13 residues. This CDR3 is CASSMKGGYGYTF. DNA for the CDR3: TGTGCCAGTAGTATGAAAGGAGGCTATGGCTACACCTTC.

This rearrangement joins TRBV6-4 to TRBJ2-7, with D possibly being TRBD1 (5 bases). The V gene's germline CDR1 is MRHNA and CDR2 SNTAGT. Trimming shortened V by 2 bases and J by 7 bases, and 18 bases separated the two germline ends. This CDR3 region has 15 residues. The CDR3 bases are TGTGCCAGCAGTGACCGGTCAGGGCCGCTTCGAGAGCAGTACTTC. Translating gives CASSDRSGPLREQYF.

The V gene is TRBV7-6, the J gene TRBJ2-7; D unresolved. The CDR3 is 17 amino acids. With 2 bases removed from V and 0 bases from J, the gap between germline ends came to 17 bases. The germline V gene has CDR1 SGHVS and CDR2 FNYEAQ. Written as DNA, the CDR3 is TGTGCCAGCAGCTTAAGGATCGGTGGGCAGAGCTCCTACGAGCAGTACTTC. Amino acid sequence: CASSLRIGGQSSYEQYF.

V and J are TRBV7-9 and TRBJ1-2, with a weak D call TRBD1 (5 bases). The V and J ends lost 5 bases and 0 bases respectively, with 16 bases between them. Germline CDR1 and CDR2: SEHNR and FQNEAQ (reference sequence). The CDR3 runs 16 residues. CDR3 sequence (DNA): TGTGCCAGCAGCCCCAGAGAGACAGCGGCTAACTATGGCTACACCTTC. Protein product: CASSPRETAANYGYTF.

This chain joins TRBV7-3 and TRBJ2-7; 9 nucleotides match TRBD2. The CDR3 spans 15 residues. The V gene's germline CDR1 is SGHTA and CDR2 FQGTGA. With 5 bases clipped from V and 4 bases from J, the junction kept 9 bases outside the gene matches. CDR3 sequence: CASSLQGGGAYEQYF. The CDR3 DNA reads TGTGCCAGCAGCCTCCAGGGCGGGGGGGCGTACGAGCAGTACTTC.

This clone appeared a few times. V and J are TRBV28 and TRBJ2-7; TRBD2 matches 8 bases. V lost 2 bases to trimming and J lost 4 bases; unmatched junction nucleotides: 7. The V gene's germline CDR1 is MDHEN and CDR2 SYDVKM. CDR3 size: 15 residues. This CDR3 reads CASSLESGGPYEQYF. Written as DNA, the CDR3 is TGTGCCAGCAGTTTAGAGAGCGGGGGTCCTTACGAGCAGTACTTC.

This clone was found once. The chain combines TRBV30 with TRBJ1-1, with a weak D call TRBD1 (6 bases). Trimming stripped 4 bases from V and 5 bases from J, with 11 bases between. Looked up from germline, CDR1 is GTSNPN and CDR2 is SVGIG (reference sequence). This CDR3 is built from 12 residues. The CDR3 DNA follows: TGTGCCTGGAATCCCAGGGGTACTGAAGCTTTCTTT. This sequence encodes CAWNPRGTEAFF.

This chain links TRBV6-1 with TRBJ2-7; D may match TRBD1 or TRBD2 (5 bases each). Per germline, CDR1 MNHNS and CDR2 SASEGT. Trimming took 11 bases from V and 1 from J, leaving 15 bases between them. CDR3 length equals 13 residues. The CDR3 bases are TGTGCCGGGGGTCCGGGGCCATCCTACGAGCAGTACTTC. Its protein is CAGGPGPSYEQYF.

CDR3 DNA: TGTGCCAGCAGCTTGGTAATATGGGACTACGAGCAGTACTTC. Translation: CASSLVIWDYEQYF. The V call is TRBV5-5, the J call TRBJ2-7; no clear D. CDR1 and CDR2 from the germline V gene are SGHKS and YYEKEE (reference sequence). This CDR3 has 14 residues. The ends were cut back, 0 bases at V and 3 bases at J, with 10 bases in the middle.

This clone was recorded at least ten times. This chain uses TRBV7-9 with TRBJ2-2; 7 bases map to TRBD1. The CDR3 runs to 14 residues. The V and J ends lost 5 bases and 2 bases, in that order; junction bases with no gene match: 2. Germline V gene sequence: CDR1 SEHNR, CDR2 FQNEAQ (reference sequence). The CDR3 DNA follows: TGTGCCAGCAGCGGGACAGTCAACACCGGGGAGCTGTTTTTT. It encodes CASSGTVNTGELFF.

J is TRBJ1-5 and V is TRBV7-9, with D unresolved. Germline V gene sequence: CDR1 SEHNR, CDR2 FQNEAQ (reference sequence). Between the trimmed V and J ends, which lost 1 base and 2 bases, there was a span of 9 bases. This CDR3 is 15 amino acids long. CDR3 sequence (DNA): TGTGCCAGCAGCTTAGGTCGGTCGGGCAATCAGCCCCAGCATTTT. It is translated as CASSLGRSGNQPQHF.